A single sample is the source of the 11 T cell receptor beta chains below, sequenced in a study of blood T cell repertoires in COVID-19. Clones were sequenced by immunoSEQ multiplex PCR, and TCRdb holds only the in-frame ones, with some missing. The sample has tens of thousands of clones, 65% to 85% seen once; the top ten hold 6.3%. The sequenced sample was peripheral blood. All receptors come from a man aged 55 to 70 with acute or convalescent COVID-19.

The chain employs TRBV27 and TRBJ1-5, with TRBD1 matching over 11 bases. Germline V gene data show CDR1 as MNHEY and CDR2 as SMNVEV (reference sequence). The V and J ends lost 6 bases and 6 bases, in that order; junction bases with no gene match: 10. There are 16 residues in the CDR3. CDR3 in DNA: TGTGCCAGCAGCTGGACAGGGGGCGGCCTCAGTCAGCCCCAGCATTTT. It codes for CASSWTGGGLSQPQHF.

J is TRBJ1-2 and V is TRBV5-8, with 7 bases fitting TRBD1. The CDR3 runs to 14 residues. Germline V gives CDR1 SGHTS, CDR2 YDEGEE. V was clipped by 4 bases and J by 7 bases; unmatched bases: 10. CDR3 sequence reads: CASSHRDSRPGYTF. CDR3 coding DNA: TGTGCCAGCAGCCATCGGGACAGTAGGCCTGGCTACACCTTC. Complete variable domain (other parts from reference TRBV5-8 and TRBJ1-2): EAGVTQSPTHLIKTRGQQATLRCSPISGHTSVYWYQQALGLGLQFLLWYDEGEERNRGNFPPRFSGRQFPNYSSELNVNALELEDSALYLCASSHRDSRPGYTFGSGTRLTVV.

The genes are TRBV5-1 and TRBJ1-1, with a weak D call TRBD1 (6 bases). Trimming took 4 bases from V and 7 from J, leaving 20 bases between them. CDR1 is SGHRS and CDR2 is YFSETQ in the germline V gene. The length of the CDR3 is 15 residues. CDR3 sequence reads: CASSGNDRIEGEAFF. The CDR3 DNA follows: TGCGCCAGCAGCGGCAACGACAGGATCGAGGGTGAAGCTTTCTTT.

The CDR3 reads CASSGDRGFTEAFF. CDR3 DNA sequence: TGTGCCAGCAGCGGAGACAGGGGGTTCACTGAAGCTTTCTTT. The V gene is TRBV7-3, the J gene TRBJ1-1; 9 bases fit TRBD1. V was clipped by 5 bases and J by 4 bases; unmatched bases: 5. This CDR3 region has 14 residues. Germline CDR1 and CDR2: SGHTA and FQGTGA.

V usage is TRBV19 and J usage is TRBJ1-2, with 9 nucleotides matching TRBD1. Germline CDR1 reads LNHDA; CDR2 reads SQIVND (reference sequence). Trimming at V came to 4 bases and at J to 7 bases, leaving 16 bases not matched to a gene. This CDR3 has 17 residues. The CDR3 is CASSNQSTGGKRLGYTF. CDR3 nucleotides: TGTGCCAGTAGTAACCAATCTACAGGGGGCAAAAGGCTTGGCTACACCTTC.

The V and J genes are TRBV6-5 and TRBJ2-5; 8 nucleotides line up with TRBD1. The CDR3 spans 13 residues. Germline lookup yields CDR1 MNHEY and CDR2 SVGAGI. V was clipped by 5 bases and J by 5 bases; unmatched bases: 4. The CDR3 reads CASSQGAGETQYF. CDR3 sequence (DNA): TGTGCCAGCAGTCAGGGGGCGGGTGAGACCCAGTACTTC.

For this clone: At one end, the junction sequence differs from germline, possibly due to a read error. The chain has TRBV5-1 and TRBJ2-1; 10 bases are shared with TRBD1. Germline V gene sequence: CDR1 SGHRS, CDR2 YFSETQ. This CDR3 has 16 amino acids. The CDR3 sequence: CASSFRQGALSNGQFF. CDR3 nucleotides: TGCGCCAGCAGCTTTAGACAGGGGGCCCTTAGCAATGGGCAGTTCTTC.

This rearrangement joins TRBV24-1 to TRBJ1-5, with D unresolved. Trimming took off 2 bases at V and 4 bases at J, with 11 bases between the two ends. CDR1 and CDR2 from the germline V gene are KGHDR and SFDVKD. The CDR3 sequence is 15 residues long. CDR3 nucleotides: TGTGCCACCAGTGATTCCTACAGAGATAATCAGCCCCAGCATTTT. It encodes CATSDSYRDNQPQHF.

Only a few counts were recorded for this clone. The chain links TRBV4-1 to TRBJ2-2; TRBD1 matches at 8 bases. After removal of 1 base from V and 6 bases from J, the junction contained 4 bases not matched to a gene. The CDR3 contains 15 residues. Per the germline V gene, CDR1 is MGHRA and CDR2 is YSYEKL. This CDR3 reads CASSQGRGRPGELFF. The DNA of the CDR3 is TGCGCCAGCAGCCAAGGCAGGGGGCGGCCCGGGGAGCTGTTTTTT.

A note on this clone: Other DNA sequences in the same sample also yield this CDR3. The J gene is TRBJ1-1, the V gene TRBV19, with 12 positions matching TRBD1. Trimming removed 4 bases from V and 8 bases from J; junction bases left unmatched: 2. Germline-derived CDR1 and CDR2 are LNHDA and SQIVND (reference sequence). The length of the CDR3 is 13 residues. In DNA form, the CDR3 reads TGTGCCAGTAGTAGGGGACAGGGGGCGGAAGCTTTCTTT. As protein: CASSRGQGAEAFF.

The V and J genes are TRBV2 and TRBJ2-2, with 9 bases fitting TRBD1. The CDR3 is 15 amino acids. With V trimmed by 6 bases and J by 7 bases, 9 bases remained unmatched. Germline lookup yields CDR1 SNHLY and CDR2 FYNNEI. The CDR3 is CASRTGGMGGGELFF. Here the CDR3 DNA reads TGTGCCAGCAGGACAGGGGGTATGGGAGGCGGGGAGCTGTTTTTT. Based on the CDR3 plus reference TRBV2 and TRBJ2-2, the full variable domain is EPEVTQTPSHQVTQMGQEVILRCVPISNHLYFYWYRQILGQKVEFLVSFYNNEISEKSEIFDDQFSVERPDGSNFTLKIRSTKLEDSAMYFCASRTGGMGGGELFFGEGSRLTVL.